The 29 T cell receptor beta chains reported below all come from one sample, sequenced in a study of graft-versus-host responses after intestinal transplantation. The antigens these receptors bind are not known. This table comes from immunoSEQ multiplex PCR, and its TCRdb copy is limited to in-frame clones, with some not included. The sample shows about 120,000 clones, 85% to 95% of them seen only once. The sequencing here drew on unstimulated CD8+ T cells sorted from spleen or lymph node cells, taken before intestinal transplant. These receptors were obtained from a human donor who received an intestinal transplant.

The chain joins TRBV28 to TRBJ1-2; D possibly corresponds to TRBD1 (5 bases). Germline V lookup: CDR1 MDHEN, CDR2 SYDVKM. Trimming removed 2 bases from V and 2 bases from J, with 9 bases in between. The CDR3 has 14 residues. The CDR3 sequence: CASSLTGTNYGYTF. Here the CDR3 DNA reads TGTGCCAGCAGTTTAACAGGAACCAACTATGGCTACACCTTC.

This clone occurred a few times. The chain uses TRBV7-2 and TRBJ1-5; D not certain. Looked up from germline, CDR1 is SGHTA and CDR2 is FQGNSA. V was pared by 5 bases and J by 4 bases, with 15 bases between. The CDR3 loop spans 15 amino acids. CDR3 coding DNA: TGTGCCAGCAGCCGGGTCCCCCTAGGTAATCAGCCCCAGCATTTT. Translation gives CASSRVPLGNQPQHF.

The chain has TRBV9 and TRBJ2-1; D is undetermined. V was trimmed by 3 bases and J by 6 bases, leaving 19 bases between them. Germline V gives CDR1 SGDLS, CDR2 YYNGEE. This CDR3 contains 16 residues. Written as DNA, the CDR3 is TGTGCCAGCAGCGGGGCCGGGCCAATGGCCCCCAATGAGCAGTTCTTC. This codes for CASSGAGPMAPNEQFF. The full variable domain, its missing parts supplied by reference TRBV9 and TRBJ2-1, is DSGVTQTPKHLITATGQRVTLRCSPRSGDLSVYWYQQSLDQGLQFLIQYYNGEERAKGNILERFSAQQFPDLHSELNLSSLELGDSALYFCASSGAGPMAPNEQFFGPGTRLTVL.

The chain recombines TRBV15 with TRBJ2-1, with 10 bases that match TRBD2. J was trimmed by 0 bases and V by 0 bases; bases with no gene match: 8. The CDR3 spans 19 residues. Germline V CDR1 and CDR2: LNHNV, YYDKDF (reference sequence). CDR3 bases: TGTGCCACCAGCAGAGATAGAGCGGGAGGGCCAAGCTCCTACAATGAGCAGTTCTTC. Translating gives CATSRDRAGGPSSYNEQFF. Variable domain in full (rest from reference TRBV15 and TRBJ2-1): DAMVIQNPRYQVTQFGKPVTLSCSQTLNHNVMYWYQQKSSQAPKLLFHYYDKDFNNEADTPDNFQSRRPNTSFCFLDIRSPGLGDTAMYLCATSRDRAGGPSSYNEQFFGPGTRLTVL.

The gene calls are TRBV10-1 and TRBJ2-1, with a possible D match to TRBD2 (5 bases). Trimming took off 1 base at V and 6 bases at J, with 10 bases between the two ends. The CDR3 extends over 14 amino acids. From germline, CDR1 is WNHNN and CDR2 SYGVQD (reference sequence). The CDR3 spells CASSEYGLSNEQFF. As DNA, the CDR3 is TGCGCCAGCAGTGAGTATGGACTCTCCAATGAGCAGTTCTTC.

J is TRBJ1-2 and V is TRBV28; TRBD1 aligns across 7 bases. Looked up from germline, CDR1 is MDHEN and CDR2 is SYDVKM. J was trimmed by 7 bases and V by 2 bases; bases with no gene match: 7. The CDR3 is 14 amino acids. The chain's CDR3 is CASSLEGGVIGYTF. CDR3 in DNA: TGTGCCAGCAGTTTAGAAGGGGGCGTGATTGGCTACACCTTC.

With respect to this clone: Within the sample, other DNA sequences also encode this same CDR3. The chain links TRBV28 to TRBJ2-7; 8 bases are shared with TRBD1. Germline values: CDR1 MDHEN, CDR2 SYDVKM. This CDR3 comprises 14 residues. The ends lost 8 bases at V and 2 bases at J; junction bases unmatched: 8. The CDR3 is CASSPGTGTYEQYF. The CDR3 DNA sequence: TGTGCCAGCTCCCCGGGGACAGGTACCTACGAGCAGTACTTC. The full variable domain, with the rest looked up from reference TRBV28 and TRBJ2-7, is DVKVTQSSRYLVKRTGEKVFLECVQDMDHENMFWYRQDPGLGLRLIYFSYDVKMKEKGDIPEGYSVSREKKERFSLILESASTNQTSMYLCASSPGTGTYEQYFGPGTRLTVT.

V is TRBV27 and J is TRBJ2-3, with TRBD1 matching 9 bases. The germline gives CDR1 MNHEY, CDR2 SMNVEV (reference sequence). CDR3 length: 15 amino acids. With 6 bases clipped from V and 4 bases from J, the junction kept 8 bases outside the gene matches. The CDR3 DNA sequence: TGTGCCAGCAGACGACAGGGGGACGGCGCAGATACGCAGTATTTT. Amino acid sequence: CASRRQGDGADTQYF.

The rearrangement links TRBV4-1 to TRBJ1-1, with a possible D match to TRBD1 (6 bases). The CDR3 covers 16 residues. Trimming removed 2 bases from V and 5 bases from J, with 18 bases in between. CDR1 MGHRA and CDR2 YSYEKL come from the germline V gene. CDR3 sequence (DNA): TGCGCCAGCAGCCAACTGGGCGGGGGCGCCGTAACTGAAGCTTTCTTT. Its translation: CASSQLGGGAVTEAFF.

This chain links TRBV10-3 with TRBJ1-5; TRBD1 is a possible D gene (6 bases). Germline CDR1 and CDR2: ENHRY and SYGVKD. Trimming left V 2 bases short and J 1 base short, with 15 bases between. The CDR3 is 17 residues long. In DNA form, the CDR3 reads TGTGCCATCAGTGAGACCCCGACAGGAGGAAGCAATCAGCCCCAGCATTTT. Translating it yields CAISETPTGGSNQPQHF.

Details on this clone: This sample includes further DNA sequences coding for the same CDR3. The chain has TRBV5-1 and TRBJ2-7; D is undetermined. Trimming removed 4 bases at V and 1 base at J, with 9 bases between. This CDR3 is 13 amino acids long. Germline V gene data show CDR1 as SGHRS and CDR2 as YFSETQ. The CDR3 here is CASSLARSYEQYF. The CDR3 region has the DNA TGCGCCAGCAGCCTGGCAAGGTCCTACGAGCAGTACTTC. Full variable domain (remainder filled in from reference TRBV5-1 and TRBJ2-7): KAGVTQTPRYLIKTRGQQVTLSCSPISGHRSVSWYQQTPGQGLQFLFEYFSETQRNKGNFPGRFSGRQFSNSRSEMNVSTLELGDSALYLCASSLARSYEQYFGPGTRLTVT.

The rearrangement uses TRBV7-2 and TRBJ1-2; D is uncertain. Germline V gene sequence: CDR1 SGHTA, CDR2 FQGNSA. This CDR3 spans 13 amino acids. V lost 5 bases and J 4 bases, leaving 11 bases between the germline ends. CDR3 region: CASSPYTAYGYTF. In nucleotides, the CDR3 is TGTGCCAGCAGCCCTTACACCGCCTATGGCTACACCTTC.

The V and J genes are TRBV5-8 and TRBJ1-5; no clear D. The CDR3 has 15 amino acids. The germline V and J ends were trimmed by 1 base and 4 bases, with 12 bases remaining between them. CDR1 SGHTS and CDR2 YDEGEE come from the germline V gene. The CDR3 reads CASSLSGPKNQPQHF. CDR3 DNA sequence: TGTGCCAGCAGCTTGAGCGGGCCTAAGAATCAGCCCCAGCATTTT.

The chain uses TRBV19 and TRBJ2-7; 10 positions agree with TRBD1. Trimming took 4 bases from V and 2 from J; bases not matched to a gene: 2. The CDR3 has 14 residues. Germline CDR1 is LNHDA and CDR2 is SQIVND (reference sequence). This CDR3 is CASSTGTGAYEQYF. CDR3 nucleotide sequence: TGTGCCAGTAGTACCGGGACAGGGGCCTACGAGCAGTACTTC.

This clone was counted a few times. This chain uses TRBV4-3 with TRBJ2-7; either TRBD1 or TRBD2 may fit D (6 bases each). The CDR3 loop spans 14 amino acids. The germline V gene encodes CDR1 LGHNA and CDR2 YSLEER. The V gene lost 0 bases and the J gene lost 2 bases, with 8 bases spanning the gap. CDR3 sequence reads: CASSQDGGPYEQYF. CDR3 nucleotide sequence: TGCGCCAGCAGCCAAGACGGGGGCCCCTACGAGCAGTACTTC.

This chain uses TRBV27 with TRBJ2-7; 9 bases agree with TRBD1. V trimming: 3 bases; J trimming: 5 bases; junction bases outside the gene matches: 5. This CDR3 is 14 amino acids long. Germline V gene lookup returns CDR1 MNHEY and CDR2 SMNVEV (reference sequence). CDR3 nucleotides: TGTGCCAGCAGTTTGTTCACAGGGGGCAACGAGCAGTACTTC. Its translation is CASSLFTGGNEQYF.

The chain recombines TRBV6-6 with TRBJ1-2; a weak D match, TRBD1 (6 bases). Deletions cut 0 bases from V and 0 bases from J, with 8 bases between. CDR3 length equals 15 residues. The germline gives CDR1 MNHNY, CDR2 SVGAGI (reference sequence). CDR3 nucleotide sequence: TGTGCCAGCAGTTACTCGAGGGGGTCTAACTATGGCTACACCTTC. This gives the protein CASSYSRGSNYGYTF.

The chain employs TRBV19 and TRBJ2-7; 9 bases line up with TRBD1. The V and J ends lost 6 bases and 0 bases, in that order; junction bases with no gene match: 6. Germline CDR1 reads LNHDA; CDR2 reads SQIVND (reference sequence). The CDR3 has 15 amino acids. The CDR3: CASSAGQGSSYEQYF. CDR3 sequence (DNA): TGTGCCAGTAGCGCGGGACAGGGAAGCTCCTACGAGCAGTACTTC.

This chain joins TRBV11-3 and TRBJ1-1, with 7 bases that match TRBD1. The CDR3 has 15 residues. Trimming removed 4 bases from V and 1 base from J; junction bases left unmatched: 6. Germline V gives CDR1 SGHNT, CDR2 YENEEA. In DNA form, the CDR3 reads TGTGCCAGCAGCTCTACAGGGGAATCGAACACTGAAGCTTTCTTT. Protein sequence: CASSSTGESNTEAFF.

This chain uses TRBV4-3 with TRBJ1-2, with D perhaps matching TRBD1 (5 bases). CDR3 length: 15 amino acids. Germline V gene sequence: CDR1 LGHNA, CDR2 YSLEER. With 0 bases removed from V and 8 bases from J, the gap between germline ends came to 16 bases. The CDR3 nucleotides are TGCGCCAGCAGCCAAGAGCTGGGGCAGATTAAAGGCTACACCTTC. This translates into CASSQELGQIKGYTF.

This clone was detected once. V is TRBV28 and J is TRBJ2-1; no clear D. The V gene lost 3 bases and the J gene lost 8 bases, with 11 bases spanning the gap. Germline CDR1 is MDHEN and CDR2 is SYDVKM. The CDR3 is made up of 13 amino acids. The DNA of the CDR3 is TGTGCCAGCAGTTTCCAACTATGGGATGAGCAGTTCTTC. Amino acids: CASSFQLWDEQFF. Full variable domain (outside the CDR3, taken from reference TRBV28 and TRBJ2-1): DVKVTQSSRYLVKRTGEKVFLECVQDMDHENMFWYRQDPGLGLRLIYFSYDVKMKEKGDIPEGYSVSREKKERFSLILESASTNQTSMYLCASSFQLWDEQFFGPGTRLTVL.

The chain joins TRBV7-8 to TRBJ1-5; unclear D gene. The ends were cut back, 3 bases at V and 6 bases at J, with 6 bases in the middle. CDR1 SGHVS and CDR2 FQNEAQ come from the germline V gene. The CDR3 loop spans 12 amino acids. The CDR3 loop is CASSLALQPQHF. CDR3 DNA sequence: TGTGCCAGCAGCTTGGCCCTTCAGCCCCAGCATTTT.

The V call is TRBV28, the J call TRBJ1-3, with D unresolved. Trimming took off 5 bases at V and 0 bases at J, with 5 bases between the two ends. This CDR3 is 13 amino acids long. In germline, CDR1 is MDHEN, CDR2 SYDVKM. The DNA of the CDR3 is TGTGCCAGCAGTACAAGCTCTGGAAACACCATATATTTT. This sequence encodes CASSTSSGNTIYF.

In this sample, this clone turned up once. The rearrangement joins TRBV28 to TRBJ2-1; possible D gene TRBD1, 5 bases. V was cut by 6 bases and J by 0 bases, with 18 bases left in between. The CDR3 length is 17 residues. Germline CDR1 reads MDHEN; CDR2 reads SYDVKM. This CDR3 is CASSPYSLTVSYNEQFF. In DNA form, the CDR3 reads TGTGCCAGCAGCCCTTATAGTCTGACAGTCTCCTACAATGAGCAGTTCTTC.

The rearrangement links TRBV14 to TRBJ1-4; D unclear. Trimming removed 6 bases from V and 1 base from J, with 9 bases in between. The length of the CDR3 is 14 residues. CDR1 and CDR2 from the germline V gene are SGHDN and FVKESK. Here the CDR3 DNA reads TGTGCCAGCAGGGCTTACGGAACTAATGAAAAACTGTTTTTT. Translated, it gives CASRAYGTNEKLFF.

V and J are TRBV28 and TRBJ2-3; possibly TRBD2 for D (7 bases). CDR3 length: 15 amino acids. With 3 bases removed from V and 0 bases from J, the gap between germline ends came to 10 bases. CDR1 is MDHEN, CDR2 SYDVKM, per germline. The CDR3 loop reads CASSLGGLSTDTQYF. In DNA form, the CDR3 reads TGTGCCAGCAGTTTGGGGGGGCTAAGCACAGATACGCAGTATTTT. Full variable domain (rest looked up from reference TRBV28 and TRBJ2-3): DVKVTQSSRYLVKRTGEKVFLECVQDMDHENMFWYRQDPGLGLRLIYFSYDVKMKEKGDIPEGYSVSREKKERFSLILESASTNQTSMYLCASSLGGLSTDTQYFGPGTRLTVL.

The chain recombines TRBV9 with TRBJ2-1; D possibly corresponds to TRBD1 (6 bases). The CDR3 is made up of 15 amino acids. Germline V lookup: CDR1 SGDLS, CDR2 YYNGEE. Trimming removed 0 bases at V and 5 bases at J, with 12 bases between. CDR3 bases: TGTGCCAGCAGCGTAGGGGGACACCAAAACAATGAGCAGTTCTTC. Amino acid sequence: CASSVGGHQNNEQFF.

This chain links TRBV19 with TRBJ1-1, with 7 bases matching TRBD1. CDR1 and CDR2 (germline): LNHDA, SQIVND (reference sequence). The CDR3 runs to 16 residues. V dropped 5 bases and J dropped 0; count of bases not matched to a gene: 9. CDR3 protein: CASSPWEGAMNTEAFF. CDR3 nucleotides: TGTGCCAGTAGTCCATGGGAGGGGGCGATGAACACTGAAGCTTTCTTT.

The V gene is TRBV4-3, the J gene TRBJ1-1, with D tentatively TRBD1 (5 bases). This CDR3 has 15 amino acids. Germline V gene sequence: CDR1 LGHNA, CDR2 YSLEER. V dropped 2 bases and J dropped 4 bases, with 14 bases sitting between them. The DNA for the CDR3 is TGCGCCAGCAGCCAAACCACAGGAATGAGCACTGAAGCTTTCTTT. Translation gives CASSQTTGMSTEAFF.